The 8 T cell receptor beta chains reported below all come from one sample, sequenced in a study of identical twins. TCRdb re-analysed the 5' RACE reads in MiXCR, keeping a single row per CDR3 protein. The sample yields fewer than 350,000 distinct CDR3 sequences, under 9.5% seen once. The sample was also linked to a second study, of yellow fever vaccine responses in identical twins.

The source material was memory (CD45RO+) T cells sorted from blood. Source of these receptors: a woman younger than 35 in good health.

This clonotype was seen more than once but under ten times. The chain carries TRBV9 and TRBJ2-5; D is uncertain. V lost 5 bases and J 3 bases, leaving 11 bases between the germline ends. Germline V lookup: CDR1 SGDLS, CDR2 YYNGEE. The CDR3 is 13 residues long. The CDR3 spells CASSSRLEETQYF. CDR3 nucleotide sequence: TGTGCCAGCAGTTCCAGGCTCGAAGAGACCCAGTACTTC.

This CDR3 is CASSHSTSTDTQYF. In nucleotides, the CDR3 is TGCGCCAGCAGCCATAGCACTAGCACAGATACGCAGTATTTT. The gene calls are TRBV4-1 and TRBJ2-3; D is unclear. Trimming removed 3 bases from V and 0 bases from J, with 7 bases in between. The V gene's germline CDR1 is MGHRA and CDR2 YSYEKL. CDR3 length equals 14 residues.

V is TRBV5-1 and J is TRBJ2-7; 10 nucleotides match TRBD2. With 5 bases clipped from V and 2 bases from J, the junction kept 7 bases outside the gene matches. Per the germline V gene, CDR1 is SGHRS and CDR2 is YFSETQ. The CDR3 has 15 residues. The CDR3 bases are TGCGCCAGCAGGAAACTAGCGGGGCCGACCTACGAGCAGTACTTC. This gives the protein CASRKLAGPTYEQYF.

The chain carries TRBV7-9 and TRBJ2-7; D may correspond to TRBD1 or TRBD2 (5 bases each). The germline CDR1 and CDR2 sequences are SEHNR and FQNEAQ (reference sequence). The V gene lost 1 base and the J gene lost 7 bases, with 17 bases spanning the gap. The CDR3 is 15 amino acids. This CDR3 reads CASSLGPGPLGEQYF. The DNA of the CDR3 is TGTGCCAGCAGCTTAGGACCGGGACCTCTCGGTGAGCAGTACTTC.

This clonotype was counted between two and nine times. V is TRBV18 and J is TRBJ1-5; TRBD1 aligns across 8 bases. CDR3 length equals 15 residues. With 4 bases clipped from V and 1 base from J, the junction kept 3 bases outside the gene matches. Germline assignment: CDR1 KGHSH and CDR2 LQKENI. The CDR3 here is CASSLGQESNQPQHF. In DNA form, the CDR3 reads TGTGCCAGCTCACTGGGACAGGAGAGCAATCAGCCCCAGCATTTT.

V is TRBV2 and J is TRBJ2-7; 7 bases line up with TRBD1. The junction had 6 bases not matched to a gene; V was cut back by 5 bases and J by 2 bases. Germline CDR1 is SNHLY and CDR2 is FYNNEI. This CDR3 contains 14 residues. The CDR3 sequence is CASSPRQGPYEQYV. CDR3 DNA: TGTGCCAGCAGTCCTCGACAGGGACCCTACGAGCAGTACGTC.

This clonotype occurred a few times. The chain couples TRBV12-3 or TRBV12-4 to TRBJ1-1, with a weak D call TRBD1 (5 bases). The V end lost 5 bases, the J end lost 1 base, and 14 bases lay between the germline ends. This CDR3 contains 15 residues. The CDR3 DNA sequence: TGTGCCAGCAGTACTCGGGGAGGGGAGAACACTGAAGCTTTCTTT. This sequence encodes CASSTRGGENTEAFF.

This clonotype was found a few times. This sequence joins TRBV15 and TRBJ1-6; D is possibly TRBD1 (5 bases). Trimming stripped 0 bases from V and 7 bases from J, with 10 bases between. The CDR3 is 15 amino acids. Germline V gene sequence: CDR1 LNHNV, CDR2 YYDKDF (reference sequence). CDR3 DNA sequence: TGTGCCACCAGCAGAGAAGGTTCAGGGAATTCACCCCTCCACTTT. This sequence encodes CATSREGSGNSPLHF.